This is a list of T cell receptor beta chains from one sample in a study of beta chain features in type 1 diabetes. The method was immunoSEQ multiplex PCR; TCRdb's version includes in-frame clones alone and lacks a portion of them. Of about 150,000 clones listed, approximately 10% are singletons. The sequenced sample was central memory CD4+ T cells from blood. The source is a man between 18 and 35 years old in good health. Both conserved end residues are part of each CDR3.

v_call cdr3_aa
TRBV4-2 CASSLVGAMNTEAFF
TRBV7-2 CASSRGGVGEQFF
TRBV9 CASSVGTGRNNEQFF
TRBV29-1 CSASSNMNTEAFF
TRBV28 CASSLNLLGTGELFF
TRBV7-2 CASSLAEQIHTQYF
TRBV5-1 CASNLDRAGDTQYF
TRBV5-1 CASSLSPTMTSNEQYF
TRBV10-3 CAISGDEQYF
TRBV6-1 CASSDRGNGGYTF
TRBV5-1 CASSLSEKRGREYYEQYF
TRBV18 CASSPRVGTAYEQYF
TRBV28 CASSLPGYGYTF
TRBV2 CASSVGRSLDGTEAFF
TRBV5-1 CASSPGHSGSDTQYF
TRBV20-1 CSARSGAEQFF
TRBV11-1 CASSFRDRKTGELFF
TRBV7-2 CASSLRRGVGLAKNIQYF
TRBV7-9 CASSRGHEPYEQYF
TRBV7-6 CASSLSIQGLREQYF
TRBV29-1 CSAGQGLNTEAFF
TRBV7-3 CASSLASEYNEQFF
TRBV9 CASSVTGLAQETQYF
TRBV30 CATTTGNTEAFF
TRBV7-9 CASSLVENTEAFF
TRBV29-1 CAGANTGELFF